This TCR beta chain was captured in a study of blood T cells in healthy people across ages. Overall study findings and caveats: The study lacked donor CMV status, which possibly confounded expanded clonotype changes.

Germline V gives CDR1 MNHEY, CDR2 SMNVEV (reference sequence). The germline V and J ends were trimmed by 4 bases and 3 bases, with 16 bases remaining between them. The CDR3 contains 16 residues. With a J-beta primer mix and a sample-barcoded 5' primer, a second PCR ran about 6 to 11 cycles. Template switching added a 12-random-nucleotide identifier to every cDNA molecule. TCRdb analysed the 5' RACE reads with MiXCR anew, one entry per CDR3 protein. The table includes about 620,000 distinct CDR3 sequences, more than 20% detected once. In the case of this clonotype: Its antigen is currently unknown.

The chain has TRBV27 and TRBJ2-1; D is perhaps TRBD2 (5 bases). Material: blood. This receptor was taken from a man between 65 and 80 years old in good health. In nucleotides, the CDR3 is TGTGCCAGCAGTTCCCCTTCGAGGGTCCGCTACAATGAGCAGTTCTTC. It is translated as CASSSPSRVRYNEQFF.